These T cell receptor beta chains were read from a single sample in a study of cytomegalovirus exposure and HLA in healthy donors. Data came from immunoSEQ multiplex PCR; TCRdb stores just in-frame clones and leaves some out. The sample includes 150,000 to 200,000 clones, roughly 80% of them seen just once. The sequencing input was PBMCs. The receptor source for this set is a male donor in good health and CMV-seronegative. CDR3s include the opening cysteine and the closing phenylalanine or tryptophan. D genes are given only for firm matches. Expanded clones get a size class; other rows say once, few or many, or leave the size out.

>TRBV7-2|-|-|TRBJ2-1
CASSLVGTYNEQFF
TGTGCCAGCAGCTTAGTAGGGACTTACAATGAGCAGTTCTTC
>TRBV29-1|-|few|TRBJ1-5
CSVVDLGDQPQHF
TGCAGCGTTGTCGATTTGGGAGATCAGCCCCAGCATTTT
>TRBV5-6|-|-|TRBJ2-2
CASSLWGHPTGELFF
TGTGCCAGCAGCTTGTGGGGACATCCGACCGGGGAGCTGTTTTTT
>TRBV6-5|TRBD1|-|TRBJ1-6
CASSLDRGIDSPLHF
TGTGCCAGCAGTTTGGACAGGGGGATTGATTCACCCCTCCACTTT
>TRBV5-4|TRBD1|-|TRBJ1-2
CASSLVDRGYGYTF
TGTGCCAGCAGCTTGGTCGACAGGGGGTATGGCTACACCTTC
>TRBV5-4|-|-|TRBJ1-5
CASVLSTVNSNQPQHF
TGTGCCAGCGTACTTTCGACAGTAAATAGCAATCAGCCCCAGCATTTT
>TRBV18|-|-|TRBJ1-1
CASSPSQYQNTEAFF
TGTGCCAGCTCACCCTCACAGTACCAGAACACTGAAGCTTTCTTT
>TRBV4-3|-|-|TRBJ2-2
CASSLSRTRGRGELFF
TGCGCCAGCAGCCTCTCGAGAACACGGGGGAGAGGGGAGCTGTTTTTT
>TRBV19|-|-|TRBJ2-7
CASSMGRWGAYEQYF
TGTGCCAGTAGTATGGGCCGTTGGGGGGCCTACGAGCAGTACTTC
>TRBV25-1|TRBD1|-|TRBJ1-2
CASSRQGGPYGYTF
TGTGCCAGCAGTCGACAGGGGGGCCCCTATGGCTACACCTTC
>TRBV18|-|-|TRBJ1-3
CASSPAGSGNTIYF
TGTGCCAGCTCACCAGCAGGCTCTGGAAACACCATATATTTT
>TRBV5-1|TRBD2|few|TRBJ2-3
CASSTGTSGFTDTQYF
TGCGCCAGCAGCACCGGGACTAGCGGATTCACAGATACGCAGTATTTT
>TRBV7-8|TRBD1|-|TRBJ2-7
CASSPTGTGLYEQYF
TGTGCCAGCAGCCCAACCGGGACAGGGTTATACGAGCAGTACTTC
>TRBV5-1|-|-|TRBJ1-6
CASSPSRSYNSPLHF
TGCGCCAGCAGCCCGAGTCGATCCTATAATTCACCCCTCCACTTT
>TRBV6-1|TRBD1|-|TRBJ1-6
CASSVGTGNSPLHF
TGTGCCAGCAGTGTTGGGACAGGCAATTCACCCCTCCACTTT
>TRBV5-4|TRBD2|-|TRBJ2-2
CASSSRLAAGELFF
TGTGCCAGCAGCTCTAGACTAGCAGCCGGGGAGCTGTTTTTT
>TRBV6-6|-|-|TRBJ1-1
CASNQALNTEAFF
TGTGCCAGCAACCAGGCTTTGAACACTGAAGCTTTCTTT
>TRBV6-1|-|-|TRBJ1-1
CASSEQPGWNTEAFF
TGTGCCAGCAGTGAACAGCCAGGATGGAACACTGAAGCTTTCTTT
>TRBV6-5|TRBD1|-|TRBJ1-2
CASSIPGQGDGYTF
TGTGCCAGCAGTATACCGGGACAGGGGGATGGCTACACCTTC
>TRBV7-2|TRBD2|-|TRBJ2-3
CASSLSSGGTDTQYF
TGTGCCAGCAGCTTATCTAGCGGAGGCACAGATACGCAGTATTTT
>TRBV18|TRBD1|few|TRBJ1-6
CASSPRDSNNSPLHF
TGTGCCAGCTCACCAAGGGACAGCAATAATTCACCCCTCCACTTT
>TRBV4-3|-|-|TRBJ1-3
CASSQGQGNTIYF
TGCGCCAGCAGCCAAGGTCAAGGAAACACCATATATTTT
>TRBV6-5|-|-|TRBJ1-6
CASSLGGNHSPLHF
TGTGCCAGCAGCCTGGGAGGGAACCATTCACCCCTCCACTTT
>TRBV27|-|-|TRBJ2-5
CASSLSWGGTVAETQYF
TGTGCCAGCAGTTTATCGTGGGGGGGCACAGTCGCAGAGACCCAGTACTTC